This T cell receptor (beta chain) is from a study of T cell responses to AZD1222 COVID-19 vaccine. For the study at large: Investigators merged groups given second doses at roughly 4 or roughly 12 weeks. General study results and limits: AZD1222 recipients seropositive at baseline numbered only six or seven. The sample set comprised mostly white British donors with more females, and clonal diversity was possibly underestimated.

The junction had 7 bases not matched to a gene; V was cut back by 4 bases and J by 0 bases. The CDR3 extends over 17 amino acids. Germline loops: CDR1 SGDLS, CDR2 YYNGEE. Points on this clone: Its antigen is not identified.

Repertoires were generated with immunoSEQ multiplex PCR, while TCRdb's copy carries only in-frame clones and drops some. The data contain 150,000 to 200,000 clones, about 92% of them singletons. The sequencing used peripheral blood, collected on day 0 of AZD1222 vaccination. The sequence came from an adult in good health. The rearrangement joins TRBV9 to TRBJ1-6, with 7 bases identical to TRBD1. The CDR3, as DNA: TGTGCCAGCAGCCTAACATACAGGGGCTCCTATAATTCACCCCTCCACTTT. This translates into CASSLTYRGSYNSPLHF.